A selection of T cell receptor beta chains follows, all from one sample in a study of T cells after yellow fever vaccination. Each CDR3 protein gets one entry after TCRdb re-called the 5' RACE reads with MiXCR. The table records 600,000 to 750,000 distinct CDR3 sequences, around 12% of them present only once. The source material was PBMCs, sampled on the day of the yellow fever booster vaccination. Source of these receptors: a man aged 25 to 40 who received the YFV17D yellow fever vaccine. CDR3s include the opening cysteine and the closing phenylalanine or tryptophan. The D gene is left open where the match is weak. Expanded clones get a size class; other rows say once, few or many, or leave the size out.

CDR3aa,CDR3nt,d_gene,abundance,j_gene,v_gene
CSARGRAPYEQYF,TGCAGTGCCAGGGGCAGAGCGCCCTACGAGCAGTACTTC,NA,few,TRBJ2-7,TRBV20-1
CSAAGMASGTLGPYNEQFF,TGCAGTGCTGCCGGGATGGCTAGCGGGACACTAGGCCCCTACAATGAGCAGTTCTTC,TRBD2,many,TRBJ2-1,TRBV20-1
CASSEAIRGTSGHNEQFF,TGTGCCAGCAGTGAAGCAATACGCGGGACTAGCGGTCACAATGAGCAGTTCTTC,TRBD2,few,TRBJ2-1,TRBV6-1
CASSLVVTSTNTEAFF,TGCGCCAGCAGCTTGGTGGTCACAAGCACGAACACTGAAGCTTTCTTT,NA,NA,TRBJ1-1,TRBV5-1
CASSPPSGRLYTDTQYF,TGTGCCAGCAGCCCCCCTAGTGGGAGGCTTTACACAGATACGCAGTATTTT,NA,few,TRBJ2-3,TRBV3-1
CASSPLLPGSSYEQYF,TGTGCCAGCAGCCCTCTCTTGCCGGGGAGCTCCTACGAGCAGTACTTC,NA,few,TRBJ2-7,TRBV5-4
CASSMWDTGELFF,TGTGCCAGCAGCATGTGGGACACCGGGGAACTGTTTTTT,NA,many,TRBJ2-2,TRBV12-3/TRBV12-4
CASSLSPAGELFF,TGTGCCAGCAGCTTGAGTCCCGCCGGGGAGCTGTTTTTT,NA,NA,TRBJ2-2,TRBV7-2
CASSMDAAWYGYTF,TGTGCCAGCAGCATGGACGCCGCGTGGTATGGCTACACCTTC,NA,few,TRBJ1-2,TRBV13
CASSSPGLAGVGATQYF,TGTGCCAGCAGCTCTCCCGGACTAGCGGGAGTAGGGGCTACGCAGTATTTT,TRBD2,few,TRBJ2-3,TRBV11-2
CASHGGATTRGPDTQYF,TGCGCCAGCCACGGAGGGGCGACGACGAGGGGCCCAGATACGCAGTATTTT,NA,NA,TRBJ2-3,TRBV5-1
CASSVLGYEQFF,TGTGCCAGCAGCGTACTGGGTTATGAGCAGTTCTTC,NA,few,TRBJ2-1,TRBV9
CASSSRLSTDTQYF,TGTGCCAGCAGCTCTAGACTTAGCACAGATACGCAGTATTTT,NA,NA,TRBJ2-3,TRBV7-2
CASSYSAEAGGYEQYF,TGTGCCAGCAGTTACTCGGCCGAAGCGGGAGGGTACGAGCAGTACTTC,TRBD2,NA,TRBJ2-7,TRBV6-5
CASSPGGGYTQYF,TGTGCCAGCAGCCCCGGAGGGGGTTATACGCAGTATTTT,NA,few,TRBJ2-3,TRBV7-2
CATSFRGLSGVAKNIQYF,TGTGCCACCAGTTTCCGTGGACTTTCCGGCGTAGCCAAAAACATTCAGTACTTC,NA,few,TRBJ2-4,TRBV24-1
CASSYRTSGEETQYF,TGTGCCAGCAGTTATCGGACTAGCGGGGAAGAGACCCAGTACTTC,TRBD2,few,TRBJ2-5,TRBV6-5
CASSYDRVRQPQHF,TGTGCCAGCAGTTATGACAGGGTTCGACAGCCCCAGCATTTT,TRBD1,NA,TRBJ1-5,TRBV6-2/TRBV6-3
CASSSGRNQPQHF,TGTGCCAGCAGTTCAGGGCGCAATCAGCCCCAGCATTTT,NA,few,TRBJ1-5,TRBV12-3/TRBV12-4
CSGEGLYEQYF,TGCAGTGGCGAGGGTCTCTACGAGCAGTACTTC,NA,NA,TRBJ2-7,TRBV20-1
CAVRGGVESQQFF,TGTGCCGTACGGGGGGGGGTCGAGAGCCAGCAGTTCTTC,TRBD2,NA,TRBJ2-1,TRBV28
CASSLEGRGGYTF,TGTGCCAGCAGTTTGGAAGGTCGAGGCGGCTACACCTTC,NA,many,TRBJ1-2,TRBV12-3/TRBV12-4
CSVEVPDRSSYNEQFF,TGCAGCGTTGAAGTTCCTGACAGGAGCTCCTACAATGAGCAGTTCTTC,NA,NA,TRBJ2-1,TRBV29-1
CASSEGQGWTEAFF,TGCGCCAGCAGTGAGGGACAGGGCTGGACTGAAGCTTTCTTT,TRBD1,few,TRBJ1-1,TRBV10-1
CASSSGTSTYNEQFF,TGCGCCAGCAGCTCCGGGACTAGCACCTACAATGAGCAGTTCTTC,TRBD2,NA,TRBJ2-1,TRBV5-1
CSASGLDTQYF,TGCAGTGCTAGCGGTCTGGATACGCAGTATTTT,NA,many,TRBJ2-3,TRBV20-1
CASSQDYRDTGEQYF,TGCGCCAGCAGCCAAGATTACAGGGACACGGGCGAGCAGTACTTC,NA,many,TRBJ2-7,TRBV4-3
CASSKSIGGNQPQHF,TGTGCCAGCAGCAAGAGTATAGGGGGCAATCAGCCCCAGCATTTT,NA,NA,TRBJ1-5,TRBV21-1
CAWGLAGTDTQYF,TGTGCCTGGGGACTAGCGGGCACAGATACGCAGTATTTT,TRBD2,NA,TRBJ2-3,TRBV30
CASRLENTGELFF,TGTGCCAGCAGGCTGGAGAACACCGGGGAGCTGTTTTTT,NA,few,TRBJ2-2,TRBV6-1
CASSLAYYNEQFF,TGTGCCAGCAGTTTAGCGTATTACAATGAGCAGTTCTTC,NA,few,TRBJ2-1,TRBV27
CASSVASGPYEQYF,TGTGCCAGCAGTGTGGCTAGCGGTCCCTACGAGCAGTACTTC,TRBD2,few,TRBJ2-7,TRBV2
CASRKLAGARNEQFF,TGTGCCAGCAGGAAACTAGCGGGAGCTCGTAATGAGCAGTTCTTC,TRBD2,many,TRBJ2-1,TRBV27
CASSLTGQGPKNIQYF,TGTGCCAGCAGTTTAACGGGACAGGGTCCCAAAAACATTCAGTACTTC,TRBD1,NA,TRBJ2-4,TRBV12-3/TRBV12-4
CSVGTDGYTF,TGCAGCGTTGGTACAGACGGCTACACCTTC,NA,many,TRBJ1-2,TRBV29-1
CASQEGHNEQFF,TGTGCCAGCCAGGAGGGCCACAATGAGCAGTTCTTC,NA,few,TRBJ2-1,TRBV7-9
CASSKGQKNEKLFF,TGTGCCAGCAGTAAGGGACAGAAAAATGAAAAACTGTTTTTT,TRBD1,NA,TRBJ1-4,TRBV12-3/TRBV12-4
CASSLIRDDEQYF,TGTGCCAGCAGCTTAATCCGAGATGACGAGCAGTACTTC,NA,once,TRBJ2-7,TRBV7-8
CASSLRGASQGGF,TGTGCCAGCAGTTTGAGGGGCGCGAGTCAGGGTGGCTTC,NA,NA,TRBJ2-1,TRBV12-3/TRBV12-4
CSVGGQYNEQFF,TGCAGCGTTGGTGGGCAGTACAATGAGCAGTTCTTC,NA,few,TRBJ2-1,TRBV29-1
CSARALRGYGYTF,TGCAGTGCTAGAGCCCTGAGGGGCTATGGCTACACCTTC,NA,few,TRBJ1-2,TRBV20-1
CASSPGQGHYEQYF,TGCGCCAGCAGTCCGGGACAGGGTCATTACGAGCAGTACTTC,TRBD1,many,TRBJ2-7,TRBV5-1
CASSPTVFEVRGNTIYF,TGTGCCAGCAGCCCGACAGTCTTTGAGGTCCGCGGAAACACCATATATTTT,NA,few,TRBJ1-3,TRBV6-1
CASRNGEGQPQHF,TGTGCCAGCAGGAACGGCGAGGGTCAGCCCCAGCATTTT,NA,few,TRBJ1-5,TRBV6-2/TRBV6-3
CASSSGPEGFYEQYF,TGTGCCAGCAGCTCGGGTCCGGAAGGGTTCTACGAGCAGTACTTC,NA,many,TRBJ2-7,TRBV7-2
CASTQRSGSNYGYTF,TGTGCCAGCACACAGCGTTCAGGTTCCAACTATGGCTACACCTTC,NA,NA,TRBJ1-2,TRBV6-1
CASSEDRWSSYEQYF,TGTGCCAGCAGCGAAGACAGGTGGAGCTCCTACGAGCAGTACTTC,NA,few,TRBJ2-7,TRBV7-2
CAWSASWTSGYNEQFF,TGTGCCTGGAGTGCTTCTTGGACTAGCGGGTACAATGAGCAGTTCTTC,TRBD2,NA,TRBJ2-1,TRBV30
CASSRGSGAYNEQFF,TGTGCCAGTAGTCGCGGCAGCGGGGCCTACAATGAGCAGTTCTTC,TRBD2,few,TRBJ2-1,TRBV19
CATSREPFMAGEYNEQFF,TGTGCCACCAGCAGAGAACCCTTTATGGCGGGAGAATACAATGAGCAGTTCTTC,TRBD2,few,TRBJ2-1,TRBV15
CASSSGPVGEQYF,TGTGCCAGCAGCTCCGGACCCGTCGGGGAGCAGTACTTC,NA,NA,TRBJ2-7,TRBV11-3
CSARSRDYYGYTF,TGCAGTGCTAGGAGCCGGGACTACTATGGCTACACCTTC,NA,few,TRBJ1-2,TRBV20-1
CASKPRDRDTEAFF,TGTGCCAGCAAGCCCCGGGACAGGGATACTGAAGCTTTCTTT,TRBD1,NA,TRBJ1-1,TRBV7-2